This T cell receptor beta chain derives from a study of long-term antiretroviral therapy in people with HIV. Germline V gene data show CDR1 as SEHNR and CDR2 as FQNEAQ (reference sequence). V dropped 2 bases and J dropped 7; count of bases not matched to a gene: 9. CDR3 length: 15 residues. The run of the v3.0 immunoSEQ assay was at survey level. This table comes from immunoSEQ multiplex PCR, and its TCRdb copy is limited to in-frame clones, with some not included. The sample has around 20,000 clones; approximately 80% are singletons. On this clone itself: The antigen remains undetermined.

General observations from the study: On ART adherence, viral resistance or therapy changes, no data were available.

This specimen was unsorted PBMCs, taken 0.5 years before starting antiretroviral therapy. The sequence came from a man younger than 35 with HIV. The rearrangement joins TRBV7-9 to TRBJ2-7; 9 bases are shared with TRBD1. CDR3 sequence reads: CASSLWGQGRLEQYF. The DNA of the CDR3 is TGTGCCAGCAGCTTATGGGGACAGGGAAGGTTGGAGCAGTACTTC.